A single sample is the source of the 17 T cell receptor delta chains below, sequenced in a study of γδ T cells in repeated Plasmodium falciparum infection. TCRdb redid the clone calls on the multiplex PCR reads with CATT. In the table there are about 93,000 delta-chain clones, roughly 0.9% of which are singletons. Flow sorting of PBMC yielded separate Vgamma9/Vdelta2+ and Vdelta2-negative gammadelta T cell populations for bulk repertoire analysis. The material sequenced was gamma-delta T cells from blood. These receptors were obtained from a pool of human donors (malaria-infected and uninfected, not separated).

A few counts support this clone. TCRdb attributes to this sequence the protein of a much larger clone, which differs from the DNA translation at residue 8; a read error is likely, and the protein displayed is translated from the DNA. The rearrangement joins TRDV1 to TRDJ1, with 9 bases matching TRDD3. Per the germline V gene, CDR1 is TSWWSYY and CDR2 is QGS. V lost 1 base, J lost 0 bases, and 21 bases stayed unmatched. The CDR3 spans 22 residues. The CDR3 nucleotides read TGTGCTCTTGGGGAACGTTTAACCCTACGTCTTCTGGGGGATGAGTACACCGATAAACTCATCTTT. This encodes CALGERLTLRLLGDEYTDKLIF.

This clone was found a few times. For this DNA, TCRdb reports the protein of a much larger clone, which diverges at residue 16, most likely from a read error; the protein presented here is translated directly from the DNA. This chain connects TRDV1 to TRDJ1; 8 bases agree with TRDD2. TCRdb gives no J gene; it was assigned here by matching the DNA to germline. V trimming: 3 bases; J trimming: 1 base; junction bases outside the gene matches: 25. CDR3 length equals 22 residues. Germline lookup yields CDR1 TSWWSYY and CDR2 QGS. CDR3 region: CALGDNRSLFLRLGSCTDKLIF. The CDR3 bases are TGTGCTCTTGGGGATAATCGCTCCCTCTTCCTACGACTTGGTTCCTGCACCGATAAACTCATCTTT.

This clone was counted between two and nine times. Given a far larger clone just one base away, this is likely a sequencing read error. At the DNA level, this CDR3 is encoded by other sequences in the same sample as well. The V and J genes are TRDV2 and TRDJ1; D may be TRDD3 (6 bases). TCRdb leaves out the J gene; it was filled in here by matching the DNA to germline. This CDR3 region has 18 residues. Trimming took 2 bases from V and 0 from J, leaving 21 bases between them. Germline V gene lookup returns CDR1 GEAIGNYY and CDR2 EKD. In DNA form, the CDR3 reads TGTGCCTGTGACATCTTACTGGGAGGTCCTCAGTACACCGATAAACTCATCTTT. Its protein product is CACDILLGGPQYTDKLIF.

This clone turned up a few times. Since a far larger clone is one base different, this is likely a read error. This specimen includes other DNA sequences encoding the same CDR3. The CDR3 bases are TGCGCCTGTGACCCTTCCTACGTAAGTGGGGGCCGTCAACATGACACCGATAAACTCATCTTT. Its translation: CACDPSYVSGGRQHDTDKLIF. The V and J genes are TRDV2 and TRDJ1, with TRDD2 identical over 9 bases. The J gene was missing in TCRdb and was found by matching the end of the DNA to germline. There are 21 residues in the CDR3. The germline CDR1 and CDR2 sequences are GEAIGNYY and EKD.

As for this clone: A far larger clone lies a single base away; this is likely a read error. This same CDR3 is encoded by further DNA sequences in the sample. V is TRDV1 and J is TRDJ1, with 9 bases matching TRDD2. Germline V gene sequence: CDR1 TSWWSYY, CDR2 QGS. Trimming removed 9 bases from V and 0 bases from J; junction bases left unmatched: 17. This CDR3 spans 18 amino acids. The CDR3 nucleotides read TGTGCTCTCGGGAACCTTCCTACGAAGTCTACGTACACCGATAAACTCATCTTT. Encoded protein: CALGNLPTKSTYTDKLIF.

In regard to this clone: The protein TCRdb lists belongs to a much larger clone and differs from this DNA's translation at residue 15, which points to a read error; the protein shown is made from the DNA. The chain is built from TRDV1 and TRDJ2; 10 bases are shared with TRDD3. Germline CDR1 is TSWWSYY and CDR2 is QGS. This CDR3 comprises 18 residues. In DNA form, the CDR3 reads TGTGCTCTTGGGGAACTCCAGCTGGGGGATATCCTGACAGCACGACTCTTCTTT. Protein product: CALGELQLGDILTARLFF.

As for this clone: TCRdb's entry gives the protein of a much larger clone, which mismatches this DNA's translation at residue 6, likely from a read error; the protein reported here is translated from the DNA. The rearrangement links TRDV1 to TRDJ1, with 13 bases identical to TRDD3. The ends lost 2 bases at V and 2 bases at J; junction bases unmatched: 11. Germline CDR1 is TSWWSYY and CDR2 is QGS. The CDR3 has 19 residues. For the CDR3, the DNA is TGTGCTCTTGGGGAAATTGGGGAGTACTGGGGGATACGGACCGATAAACTCATCTTT. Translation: CALGEIGEYWGIRTDKLIF.

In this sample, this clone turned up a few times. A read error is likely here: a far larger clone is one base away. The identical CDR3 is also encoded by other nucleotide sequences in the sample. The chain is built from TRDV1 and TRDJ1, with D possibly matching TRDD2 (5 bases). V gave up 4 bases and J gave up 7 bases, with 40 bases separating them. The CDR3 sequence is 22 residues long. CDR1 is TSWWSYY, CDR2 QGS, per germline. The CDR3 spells CALGAPSYPLPLQREYMGKLIF. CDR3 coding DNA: TGTGCTCTTGGGGCACCTTCGTATCCACTACCGCTCCAGAGGGAATATATGGGTAAACTCATCTTT.

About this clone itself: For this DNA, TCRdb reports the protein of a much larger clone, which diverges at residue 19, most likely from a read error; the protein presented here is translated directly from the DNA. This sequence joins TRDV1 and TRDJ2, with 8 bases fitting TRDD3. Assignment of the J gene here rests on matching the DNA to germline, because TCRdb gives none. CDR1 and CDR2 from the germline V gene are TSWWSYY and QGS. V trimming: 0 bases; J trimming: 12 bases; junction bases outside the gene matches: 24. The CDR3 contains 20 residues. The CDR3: CALGELPGAAGGRYTDKLFF. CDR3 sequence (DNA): TGTGCTCTTGGGGAACTCCCCGGGGCCGCTGGGGGACGATACACCGATAAACTCTTCTTT.

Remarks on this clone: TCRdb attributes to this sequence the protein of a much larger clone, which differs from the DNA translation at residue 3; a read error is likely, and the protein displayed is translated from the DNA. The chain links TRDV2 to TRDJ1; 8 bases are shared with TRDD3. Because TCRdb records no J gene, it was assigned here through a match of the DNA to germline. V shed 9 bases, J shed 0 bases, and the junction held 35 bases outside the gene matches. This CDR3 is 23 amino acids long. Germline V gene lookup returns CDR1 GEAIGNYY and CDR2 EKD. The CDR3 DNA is TGTGCCCGTACCCCTCCGACAGCTTTTCTAGGCTGGGGGAGCTCTCGGTACACCGATAAACTCATCTTT. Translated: CARTPPTAFLGWGSSRYTDKLIF.

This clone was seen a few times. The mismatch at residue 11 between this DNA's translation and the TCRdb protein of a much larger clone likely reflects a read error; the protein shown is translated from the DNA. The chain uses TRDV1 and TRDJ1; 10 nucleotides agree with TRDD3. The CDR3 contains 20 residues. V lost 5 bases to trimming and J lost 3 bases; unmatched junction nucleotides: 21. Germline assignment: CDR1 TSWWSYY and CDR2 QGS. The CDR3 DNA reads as TGTGCTCTTGGGAATCGGCGGATCCTACCTTCGGGGGATACGGCCGATAAACTCATCTTT. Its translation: CALGNRRILPSGDTADKLIF.

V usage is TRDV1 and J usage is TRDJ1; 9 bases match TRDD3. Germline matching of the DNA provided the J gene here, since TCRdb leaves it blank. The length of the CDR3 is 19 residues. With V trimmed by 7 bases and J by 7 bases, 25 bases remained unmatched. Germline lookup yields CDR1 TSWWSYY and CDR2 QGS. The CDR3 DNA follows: TGTGCTCTTGAGGCCATACAGGGGGGTTGGGGGATAGGGCCCGTTAAACTCATCTTT. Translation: CALEAIQGGWGIGPVKLIF.

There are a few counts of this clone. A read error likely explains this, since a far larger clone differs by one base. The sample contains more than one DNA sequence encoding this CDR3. The chain's CDR3 is CALGELEYWGIYKGPPGGDKLIF. The CDR3 DNA reads as TGTGCTCTTGGGGAACTCGAGTACTGGGGGATCTATAAGGGTCCTCCTGGCGGCGATAAACTCATCTTT. The rearrangement uses TRDV1 and TRDJ1, with 10 bases that match TRDD3. Here the J gene was assigned by germline matching of the DNA, as TCRdb has none. V lost 0 bases and J lost 4; bases outside the gene matches: 26. Germline-derived CDR1 and CDR2 are TSWWSYY and QGS. This CDR3 has 23 residues.

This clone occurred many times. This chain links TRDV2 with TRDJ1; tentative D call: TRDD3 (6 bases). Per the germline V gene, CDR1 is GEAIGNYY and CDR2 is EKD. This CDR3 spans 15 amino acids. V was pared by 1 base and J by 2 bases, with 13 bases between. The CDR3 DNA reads TGTGCCTGTGACACGCTGGGGCCCCGGACCGATAAACTCATCTTT. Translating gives CACDTLGPRTDKLIF.

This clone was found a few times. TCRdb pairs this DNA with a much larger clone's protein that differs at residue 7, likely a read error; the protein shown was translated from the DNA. This chain's CDR3 is CACDPWSPGAYTDKLIF. The CDR3 bases are TGTGCCTGTGACCCCTGGAGCCCGGGGGCCTACACCGATAAACTCATCTTT. V is TRDV2 and J is TRDJ1; tentatively, D is TRDD3 (5 bases). TCRdb offers no J gene call, so here the DNA was matched to germline to obtain one. V lost 3 bases and J 0 bases, leaving 19 bases between the germline ends. This CDR3 comprises 17 residues. Germline lookup yields CDR1 GEAIGNYY and CDR2 EKD.

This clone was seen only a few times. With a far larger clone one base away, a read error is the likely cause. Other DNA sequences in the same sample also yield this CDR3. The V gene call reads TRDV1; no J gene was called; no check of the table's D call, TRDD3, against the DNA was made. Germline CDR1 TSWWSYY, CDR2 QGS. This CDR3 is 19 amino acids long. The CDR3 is CALGEGAKTRTGGYDKLIF. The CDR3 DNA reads TGTGCTCTTGGGGAAGGGGCTAAAACCCGTACTGGGGGATACGACAAACTCATTTTT.

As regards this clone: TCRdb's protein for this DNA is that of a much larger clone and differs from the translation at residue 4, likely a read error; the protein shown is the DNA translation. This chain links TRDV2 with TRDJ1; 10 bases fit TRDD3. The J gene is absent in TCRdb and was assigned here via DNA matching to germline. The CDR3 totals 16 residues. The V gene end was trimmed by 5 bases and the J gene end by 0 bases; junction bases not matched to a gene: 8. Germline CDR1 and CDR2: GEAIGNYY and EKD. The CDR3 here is CACGKLGDGYTDKLIF. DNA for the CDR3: TGTGCCTGTGGCAAACTGGGGGATGGTTACACCGATAAACTCATCTTT.